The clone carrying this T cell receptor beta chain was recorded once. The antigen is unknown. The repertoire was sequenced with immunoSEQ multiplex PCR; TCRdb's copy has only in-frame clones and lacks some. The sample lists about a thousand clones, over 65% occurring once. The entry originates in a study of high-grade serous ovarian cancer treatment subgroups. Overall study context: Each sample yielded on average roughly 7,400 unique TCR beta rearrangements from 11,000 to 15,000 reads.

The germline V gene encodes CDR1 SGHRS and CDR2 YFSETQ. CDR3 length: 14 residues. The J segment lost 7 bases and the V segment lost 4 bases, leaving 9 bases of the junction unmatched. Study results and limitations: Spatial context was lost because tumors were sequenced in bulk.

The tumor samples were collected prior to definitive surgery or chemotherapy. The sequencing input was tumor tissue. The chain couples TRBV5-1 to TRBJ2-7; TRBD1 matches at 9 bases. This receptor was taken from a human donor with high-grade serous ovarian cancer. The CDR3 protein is CASSRKDRGGEQYF. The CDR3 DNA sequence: TGCGCCAGCAGCCGCAAGGACAGGGGTGGGGAGCAGTACTTC.